This T cell receptor beta chain was found in a study of cytomegalovirus exposure and HLA in healthy donors. Study conclusions and caveats: A later analysis showed HLA-associated TCR beta chains outstripping equally common others in clonal expansion.

PCR involved 60 Vbeta and 13 Jbeta primers. Assay: immunoSEQ multiplex PCR; the TCRdb copy retains only in-frame clones and omits some. The table has about 84,000 clones, 85% to 90% seen once. The V gene lost 1 base and the J gene lost 1 base, with 6 bases spanning the gap. Germline CDR1 reads MNHNY; CDR2 reads SVGAGI (reference sequence). The CDR3 runs to 14 residues. Comment on this clone: Antigen unknown.

This receptor was taken from a man younger than 30 in good health and CMV-seronegative. The J gene is TRBJ2-3, the V gene TRBV6-6, with unresolved D. Source material: PBMCs. The CDR3 spells CASSYWQGTDTQYF. DNA of the CDR3: TGTGCCAGCAGTTACTGGCAGGGCACAGATACGCAGTATTTT.